This T cell receptor beta chain was recovered during a study of human T cells and chemical hapten exposure. TCRdb independently ran MiXCR on the RACE reads; one entry per CDR3 protein. The sample comprises roughly 380,000 distinct CDR3 sequences, roughly 4.6% of which are singletons, and 2.5% to 3% rests with the top ten. This clonotype was seen repeatedly, ten times or more. V was pared by 1 base and J by 12 bases, with 13 bases between. This CDR3 contains 13 residues. Time point reported: pre-sensitization, week 0. This sample's treatment: therapeutic diphenylcyclopropenone sensitization with weekly scalp DPC.

V is TRBV12-3 or TRBV12-4 and J is TRBJ2-1; TRBD1 or TRBD2 may be the D gene (5 bases each). The source material was whole blood, sampled in connection with sensitization to the hapten diphenylcyclopropenone (DPC). The receptor was isolated from a woman in her forties or fifties with alopecia areata. Some clones in this sample may be carry-over from other donors' samples. The CDR3 spells CASSLDEGSGQFF. CDR3 in DNA: TGTGCCAGCAGTTTAGACGAGGGGTCAGGGCAGTTCTTC.